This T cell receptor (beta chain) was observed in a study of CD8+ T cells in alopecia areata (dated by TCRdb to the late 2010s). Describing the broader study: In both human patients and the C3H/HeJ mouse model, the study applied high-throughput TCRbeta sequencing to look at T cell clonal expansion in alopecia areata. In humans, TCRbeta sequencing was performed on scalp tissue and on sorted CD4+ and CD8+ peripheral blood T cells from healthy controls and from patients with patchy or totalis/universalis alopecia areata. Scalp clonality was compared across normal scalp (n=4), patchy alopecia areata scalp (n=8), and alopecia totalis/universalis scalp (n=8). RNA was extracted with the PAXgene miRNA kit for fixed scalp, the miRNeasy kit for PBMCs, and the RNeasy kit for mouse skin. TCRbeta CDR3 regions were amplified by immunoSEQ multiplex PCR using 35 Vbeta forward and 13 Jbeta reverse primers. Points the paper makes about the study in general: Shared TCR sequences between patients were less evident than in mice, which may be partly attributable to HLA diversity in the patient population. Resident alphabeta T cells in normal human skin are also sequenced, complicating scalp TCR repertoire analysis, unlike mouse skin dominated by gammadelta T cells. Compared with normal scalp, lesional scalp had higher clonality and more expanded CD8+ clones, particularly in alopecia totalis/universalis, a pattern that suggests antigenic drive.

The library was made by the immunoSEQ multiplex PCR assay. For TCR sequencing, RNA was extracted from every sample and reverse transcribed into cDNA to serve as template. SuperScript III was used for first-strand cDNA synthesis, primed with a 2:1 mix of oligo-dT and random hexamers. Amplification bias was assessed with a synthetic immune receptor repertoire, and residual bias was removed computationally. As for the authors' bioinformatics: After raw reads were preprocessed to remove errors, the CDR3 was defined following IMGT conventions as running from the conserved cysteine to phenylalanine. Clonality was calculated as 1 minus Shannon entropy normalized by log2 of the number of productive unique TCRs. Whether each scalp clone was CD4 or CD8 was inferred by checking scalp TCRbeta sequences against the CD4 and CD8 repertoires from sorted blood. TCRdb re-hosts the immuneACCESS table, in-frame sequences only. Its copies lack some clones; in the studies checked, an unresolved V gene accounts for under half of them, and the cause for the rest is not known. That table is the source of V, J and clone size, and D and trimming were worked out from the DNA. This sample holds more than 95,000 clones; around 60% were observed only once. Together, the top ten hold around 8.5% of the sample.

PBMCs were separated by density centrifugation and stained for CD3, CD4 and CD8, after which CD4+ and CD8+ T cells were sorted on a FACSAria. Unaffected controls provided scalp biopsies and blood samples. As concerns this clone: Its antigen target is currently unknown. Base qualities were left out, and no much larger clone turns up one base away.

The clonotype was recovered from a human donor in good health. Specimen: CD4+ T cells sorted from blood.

CDR3 region: CASSLDGDNSPLHF. The DNA sequence follows: TGTGCCAGCAGCTTAGACGGGGATAATTCACCCCTCCACTTT. Recombination linked TRBV7-9 to TRBJ1-6; a confident D gene designation cannot be given. The CDR3 goes from the cysteine to the phenylalanine over 14 residues. Solely the CDR3 DNA is kept, with 42 bases framed from the first base. V is shortened by 1 base, J by 5 bases, and the region joining them spans 6 bases. The germline V gene (reference sequence) provides CDR1 SEHNR and CDR2 FQNEAQ.